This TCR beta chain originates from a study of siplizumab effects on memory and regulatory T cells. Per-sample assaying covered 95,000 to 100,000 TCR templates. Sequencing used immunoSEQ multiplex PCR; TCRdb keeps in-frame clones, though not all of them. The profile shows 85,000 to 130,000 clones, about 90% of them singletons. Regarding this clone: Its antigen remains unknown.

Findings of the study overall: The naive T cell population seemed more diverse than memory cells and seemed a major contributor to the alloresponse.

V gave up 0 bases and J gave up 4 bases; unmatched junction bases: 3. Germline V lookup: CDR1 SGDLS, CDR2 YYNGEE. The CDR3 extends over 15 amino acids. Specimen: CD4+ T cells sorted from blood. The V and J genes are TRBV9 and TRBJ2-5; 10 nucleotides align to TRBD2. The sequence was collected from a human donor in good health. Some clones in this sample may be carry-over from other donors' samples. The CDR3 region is CASSVGSGRTETQYF. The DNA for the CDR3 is TGTGCCAGCAGCGTAGGTAGCGGGAGGACAGAGACCCAGTACTTC.